Listed here are 22 T cell receptor beta chains from one sample, sequenced in a study of response to subunit inactivated influenza vaccine. MiXCR was run by TCRdb on the RT-PCR reads, yielding one entry per CDR3 protein. The repertoire includes hundreds of thousands of distinct CDR3 sequences, about 18% of them detected once, and about 11% sits in the top ten. Sequencing was performed on PBMCs from blood, taken roughly 5 days after vaccination. Receptors originate from a man aged 50-60 years who received an inactivated influenza vaccine.

This clonotype was seen ten or more times. The rearrangement joins TRBV9 to TRBJ1-1; D not resolved. V lost 0 bases, J lost 3 bases, and 3 bases lay in between. This CDR3 region has 12 residues. CDR1 and CDR2 from the germline V gene are SGDLS and YYNGEE. CDR3 protein: CASSVEDTEAFF. The CDR3 DNA reads as TGTGCCAGCAGCGTAGAGGACACTGAAGCTTTCTTT.

The chain uses TRBV12-3 or TRBV12-4 and TRBJ2-2; TRBD1 aligns across 7 bases. Trimming took 6 bases from V and 3 from J; bases not matched to a gene: 7. The CDR3 extends over 15 amino acids. CDR3 residues: CASSPTGSYTGELFF. CDR3 sequence (DNA): TGTGCCAGCAGCCCGACAGGGAGTTACACCGGGGAGCTGTTTTTT.

This clonotype has only a few counts. This sequence joins TRBV20-1 and TRBJ1-2, with D possibly matching TRBD1 (6 bases). Trimming pared 0 bases from V and 2 bases from J, leaving 13 bases between. In germline, CDR1 is DFQATT, CDR2 SNEGSKA (reference sequence). This CDR3 region has 15 residues. CDR3 residues: CSARDPGAGNYGYTF. In nucleotides, the CDR3 is TGCAGTGCTAGAGATCCGGGGGCGGGGAACTATGGCTACACCTTC.

The CDR3 region is CASRRQGAYNEQFF. For the CDR3, the DNA is TGTGCCAGCAGGCGACAGGGAGCCTACAATGAGCAGTTCTTC. This chain links TRBV12-3 or TRBV12-4 with TRBJ2-1, with TRBD1 identical over 7 bases. CDR3 length: 14 residues. J was trimmed by 2 bases and V by 6 bases; bases with no gene match: 4.

This clonotype came up a few times. The V gene is TRBV20-1, the J gene TRBJ2-1; D not certain. The CDR3 is 12 amino acids. The germline CDR1 and CDR2 sequences are DFQATT and SNEGSKA (reference sequence). Trimming stripped 3 bases from V and 8 bases from J, with 11 bases between. CDR3 region: CSASKSRYEQFF. In DNA form, the CDR3 reads TGCAGTGCTAGTAAGAGTAGGTATGAGCAGTTCTTC.

The rearrangement links TRBV24-1 to TRBJ2-3, with 12 bases aligning to TRBD1. The V segment lost 7 bases and the J segment 6 bases; nucleotides outside the gene matches: 7. The CDR3 runs to 15 residues. In germline, CDR1 is KGHDR, CDR2 SFDVKD. The CDR3: CATREGQGALDTQYF. CDR3 sequence (DNA): TGTGCCACCAGGGAGGGACAGGGGGCCTTGGATACGCAGTATTTT.

V and J are TRBV7-9 and TRBJ2-5; D is ambiguous. The ends were cut back, 2 bases at V and 0 bases at J, with 7 bases in the middle. The germline V gene has CDR1 SEHNR and CDR2 FQNEAQ (reference sequence). This CDR3 is 14 amino acids long. CDR3 in DNA: TGTGCCAGCAGCTTATCACTGTACCAAGAGACCCAGTACTTC. Protein: CASSLSLYQETQYF.

This rearrangement joins TRBV20-1 to TRBJ1-1; the D is unclear. V lost 6 bases and J lost 4, with 15 bases in between. Germline V CDR1 and CDR2: DFQATT, SNEGSKA (reference sequence). The CDR3 runs 13 residues. This chain's CDR3 is CSALKHSGTEAFF. As DNA, the CDR3 is TGCAGTGCCCTAAAGCACTCCGGCACTGAAGCTTTCTTT.

This chain uses TRBV29-1 with TRBJ2-5; D may be TRBD1 (5 bases). The ends were cut back, 4 bases at V and 6 bases at J, with 15 bases in the middle. Germline lookup yields CDR1 SQVTM and CDR2 ANQGSEA. This CDR3 has 13 residues. CDR3 sequence reads: CSVAVDLGQTQYF. The CDR3 DNA reads as TGCAGCGTTGCCGTGGACCTGGGGCAGACCCAGTACTTC.

Only a few counts were recorded for this clonotype. The genes are TRBV12-3 or TRBV12-4 and TRBJ1-2, with no clear D. The CDR3 runs 14 residues. Trimming pared 3 bases from V and 0 bases from J, leaving 8 bases between. DNA of the CDR3: TGTGCCAGCAGTTTTGAGCGTGCTAACTATGGCTACACCTTC. It is translated as CASSFERANYGYTF.

This sequence joins TRBV7-3 and TRBJ2-3; 11 positions match TRBD2. The CDR3 contains 16 residues. Losses at the gene ends were 3 bases for V and 4 bases for J; bases not matched to a gene: 6. Germline assignment: CDR1 SGHTA and CDR2 FQGTGA. CDR3 region: CASSFKLAGDADTQYF. The CDR3 DNA sequence: TGTGCCAGCAGCTTCAAACTAGCGGGAGATGCAGATACGCAGTATTTT. Combining the CDR3 with reference TRBV7-3 and TRBJ2-3 gives the whole variable domain GAGVSQTPSNKVTEKGKYVELRCDPISGHTALYWYRQSLGQGPEFLIYFQGTGAADDSGLPNDRFFAVRPEGSVSTLKIQRTERGDSAVYLCASSFKLAGDADTQYFGPGTRLTVL.

The gene calls are TRBV6-1 and TRBJ2-3; 8 bases are a match to TRBD2. Germline V gene sequence: CDR1 MNHNS, CDR2 SASEGT. Trimming at V came to 5 bases and at J to 4 bases, leaving 8 bases not matched to a gene. The CDR3 extends over 15 amino acids. DNA for the CDR3: TGTGCCAGCAGTCAGCAGCGGGGGAGTTCAGATACGCAGTATTTT. It yields the protein CASSQQRGSSDTQYF.

This chain joins TRBV5-1 and TRBJ2-6; D is undetermined. Trimming shortened V by 4 bases and J by 3 bases, and 11 bases separated the two germline ends. Germline loops: CDR1 SGHRS, CDR2 YFSETQ. The CDR3 is 15 residues long. The CDR3 nucleotides are TGCGCCAGCAGCCCGAGAGGCGTTGGGGCCAACGTCCTGACTTTC. Translation gives CASSPRGVGANVLTF.

This chain uses TRBV7-2 with TRBJ2-1; D unclear. This CDR3 comprises 17 residues. Germline CDR1 is SGHTA and CDR2 is FQGNSA. V was trimmed by 5 bases and J by 1 base, leaving 18 bases between them. CDR3: CASSPTLLGWSYNEQFF. CDR3 in DNA: TGTGCCAGCAGCCCTACTCTTCTAGGGTGGTCCTACAATGAGCAGTTCTTC.

This clonotype was seen a few times. The V gene is TRBV12-3 or TRBV12-4, the J gene TRBJ2-7, with 8 bases fitting TRBD1. The CDR3 consists of 15 residues. V shed 4 bases, J shed 2 bases, and the junction held 7 bases outside the gene matches. CDR3 in amino acids: CASSWGQDETYEQYF. As DNA, the CDR3 is TGTGCCAGCAGTTGGGGACAGGACGAGACCTACGAGCAGTACTTC.

This clonotype came up a few times. The chain recombines TRBV12-3 or TRBV12-4 with TRBJ1-6; D gene unclear. V lost 2 bases and J 5 bases, leaving 7 bases between the germline ends. The CDR3 extends over 14 amino acids. The CDR3 is CASSLHDNNSPLHF. CDR3 in DNA: TGTGCCAGCAGTTTACACGATAATAATTCACCCCTCCACTTT.

The rearrangement links TRBV11-2 to TRBJ2-5; 10 nucleotides agree with TRBD2. V was clipped by 5 bases and J by 4 bases; unmatched bases: 16. Germline CDR1 is SGHAT and CDR2 is FQNNGV. The CDR3 contains 18 residues. In DNA form, the CDR3 reads TGTGCCAGCAGCCCAGGCGCGGTAGCGGGGGGCATTTTAGAGACCCAGTACTTC. Translating gives CASSPGAVAGGILETQYF.

This clonotype has more than one count but fewer than ten. This rearrangement joins TRBV20-1 to TRBJ1-2; TRBD1 aligns across 8 bases. CDR1 and CDR2 from the germline V gene are DFQATT and SNEGSKA (reference sequence). J gave up 8 bases and V 0 bases, and 8 bases lay outside the gene matches. CDR3 length: 14 residues. The CDR3 region is CSARDTTGGQGYTF. The CDR3 DNA reads as TGCAGTGCTAGAGATACAACAGGGGGTCAGGGCTACACCTTC.

Ten or more counts support this clonotype. This sequence joins TRBV20-1 and TRBJ1-1; perhaps TRBD1 as D (6 bases). Trimming took 3 bases from V and 10 from J, leaving 15 bases between them. Germline-derived CDR1 and CDR2 are DFQATT and SNEGSKA (reference sequence). The CDR3 has 12 amino acids. In DNA, the CDR3 is TGCAGTGCTAGGAGAGGGGGGTTCCCAGCTTTCTTT. Its protein product is CSARRGGFPAFF.

This clonotype was counted between two and nine times. The rearrangement uses TRBV10-3 and TRBJ2-3; 7 nucleotides align to TRBD2. The germline V gene encodes CDR1 ENHRY and CDR2 SYGVKD. This CDR3 is built from 13 residues. The V and J ends lost 3 bases and 6 bases, in that order; junction bases with no gene match: 3. The CDR3 nucleotides are TGTGCCATCAGTGAACTAGCGAGGGATACGCAGTATTTT. It codes for CAISELARDTQYF.

This clonotype was found a few times. This rearrangement joins TRBV5-1 to TRBJ2-7; 7 bases agree with TRBD1. The ends lost 3 bases at V and 10 bases at J; junction bases unmatched: 10. The CDR3 sequence is 13 residues long. Germline CDR1 is SGHRS and CDR2 is YFSETQ. DNA of the CDR3: TGCGCCAGCAGCTGGGGACAGCAAGCTGCCCAGTACTTC. Amino acid sequence: CASSWGQQAAQYF.

The J gene is TRBJ2-5, the V gene TRBV7-6; no reliable D call. The CDR3 loop spans 13 amino acids. Trimming shortened V by 7 bases and J by 4 bases, and 13 bases separated the two germline ends. Looked up from germline, CDR1 is SGHVS and CDR2 is FNYEAQ. The CDR3 spells CASTTPPSETQYF. CDR3 nucleotides: TGTGCCAGCACCACCCCCCCCTCAGAGACCCAGTACTTC.